The 32 T cell receptor beta chains presented below share a single source sample, sequenced in a study of control samples from healthy donors and cancer patients. The data were produced by immunoSEQ multiplex PCR, yet TCRdb's version contains in-frame clones alone and is incomplete. The sample consists of 100,000 or so clones, roughly 87% of them appearing once. Sequenced input: blood. These receptors all come from a woman between 45 and 65 years old in good health.

The rearrangement links TRBV21-1 to TRBJ2-7; TRBD1 is taken as the D call from the table, unchecked against the DNA. TRBV21-1 is marked as a pseudogene. The CDR3 extends over 15 amino acids. CDR3 in amino acids: CASSKEQDKRDEQYV. The DNA for the CDR3 is TGTGCCAGCAGCAAAGAACAGGACAAAAGGGACGAGCAGTACGTC.

The chain carries TRBV6-1 and TRBJ2-3; D remains unclear. This CDR3 is 14 amino acids long. Germline V gene sequence: CDR1 MNHNS, CDR2 SASEGT. V dropped 2 bases and J dropped 7 bases, with 13 bases sitting between them. The CDR3, as DNA: TGTGCCAGCAGTGAACAGGATCGAAGGTATACGCAGTATTTT. Residues: CASSEQDRRYTQYF.

This clone has a handful of counts. The chain recombines TRBV11-2 with TRBJ2-7; TRBD2 matches at 7 bases. Germline V gene sequence: CDR1 SGHAT, CDR2 FQNNGV. With V trimmed by 2 bases and J by 4 bases, 14 bases remained unmatched. CDR3 length: 17 amino acids. CDR3: CASSLKGQGGALYEQYF. DNA for the CDR3: TGTGCCAGCAGCTTAAAAGGGCAGGGAGGGGCGTTGTACGAGCAGTACTTC. The full variable domain, completed using reference TRBV11-2 and TRBJ2-7, is EAGVAQSPRYKIIEKRQSVAFWCNPISGHATLYWYQQILGQGPKLLIQFQNNGVVDDSQLPKDRFSAERLKGVDSTLKIQPAKLEDSAVYLCASSLKGQGGALYEQYFGPGTRLTVT.

The V and J genes are TRBV18 and TRBJ2-1; 9 nucleotides line up with TRBD2. The germline V gene has CDR1 KGHSH and CDR2 LQKENI. The CDR3 covers 15 residues. After removal of 5 bases from V and 4 bases from J, the junction contained 6 bases not matched to a gene. The CDR3 bases are TGTGCCAGCTCAGACCGACTAGCGGAATACAATGAGCAGTTCTTC. Translation gives CASSDRLAEYNEQFF. The full variable domain, in which reference TRBV18 and TRBJ2-1 provide the parts outside the CDR3, is NAGVMQNPRHLVRRRGQEARLRCSPMKGHSHVYWYRQLPEEGLKFMVYLQKENIIDESGMPKERFSAEFPKEGPSILRIQQVVRGDSAAYFCASSDRLAEYNEQFFGPGTRLTVL.

The rearrangement uses TRBV18 and TRBJ2-5; 10 bases are shared with TRBD1. This CDR3 comprises 15 residues. Losses at the gene ends were 3 bases for V and 5 bases for J; bases not matched to a gene: 6. Germline assignment: CDR1 KGHSH and CDR2 LQKENI. The CDR3 spells CASSPQGQGFETQYF. The DNA for the CDR3 is TGTGCCAGCTCACCCCAGGGACAGGGGTTTGAGACCCAGTACTTC.

This clone is a singleton in its sample. This chain links TRBV30 with TRBJ2-2, with 9 bases identical to TRBD1. Germline V gives CDR1 GTSNPN, CDR2 SVGIG (reference sequence). The CDR3 has 15 amino acids. Trimming at V came to 4 bases and at J to 5 bases, leaving 8 bases not matched to a gene. The DNA of the CDR3 is TGTGCCTGGATGGGACAGGGTGCGGGTACCGGGGAGCTGTTTTTT. It is translated as CAWMGQGAGTGELFF.

This clone showed up just a few times. The chain links TRBV7-9 to TRBJ1-1; D unclear. Trimming removed 3 bases at V and 5 bases at J, with 10 bases between. CDR1 is SEHNR, CDR2 FQNEAQ, per germline (reference sequence). The CDR3 has 13 amino acids. The CDR3 protein is CASSFDLETEAFF. The DNA of the CDR3 is TGTGCCAGCAGCTTTGATTTGGAGACTGAAGCTTTCTTT.

This chain connects TRBV5-6 to TRBJ1-6, with no clear D. CDR1 and CDR2 (germline): SGHDT, YYEEEE. CDR3 length equals 16 residues. Trimming stripped 3 bases from V and 0 bases from J, with 10 bases between. The CDR3, as DNA: TGTGCCAGCAGCTCGCCTGGAAGCTCCTATAATTCACCCCTCCACTTT. Translated, it gives CASSSPGSSYNSPLHF.

The rearrangement uses TRBV6-2 or TRBV6-3 and TRBJ2-7; the match to TRBD1 covers 7 bases. Germline values: CDR1 MNHEY, CDR2 SVGEGT. The CDR3 is 15 residues long. Germline trimming cut 5 bases from V and 1 base from J; bases unmatched to any gene: 8. The CDR3 nucleotides read TGTGCCAGCAGTGCGGACAGGAGATTATCCTACGAGCAGTACGTC. It encodes CASSADRRLSYEQYV.

The CDR3 DNA sequence: TGTGCCAGCAGTTTGTCTGGGGAGCTGTTTTTT. It codes for CASSLSGELFF. This chain joins TRBV12-3 or TRBV12-4 and TRBJ2-2, with no clear D. V was pared by 3 bases and J by 8 bases, with 4 bases between. The CDR3 is 11 residues long.

The CDR3 DNA reads TGTGCCAGCAGTGTGCATTCGGGACACCAAGGGGAAGCGCAGTATTTT. Its translation is CASSVHSGHQGEAQYF. The chain couples TRBV6-4 to TRBJ2-3, with D possibly matching TRBD1 (6 bases). V was trimmed by 4 bases and J by 10 bases, leaving 24 bases between them. The CDR3 is 16 residues long. Germline values: CDR1 MRHNA, CDR2 SNTAGT.

The rearrangement links TRBV7-2 to TRBJ1-1, with TRBD1 matching 12 bases. Trimming at V came to 5 bases and at J to 13 bases, leaving 11 bases not matched to a gene. The germline gives CDR1 SGHTA, CDR2 FQGNSA. There are 14 residues in the CDR3. The CDR3 DNA sequence: TGTGCCAGCAGCCCACGCGGGACAGGGGGCGCTGGTTTCTTT. It yields the protein CASSPRGTGGAGFF.

The CDR3 loop reads CASSPLTEADTQYF. The CDR3 DNA follows: TGTGCCAGCTCACCACTCACAGAGGCAGATACGCAGTATTTT. This chain joins TRBV18 and TRBJ2-3, with unresolved D. Trimming removed 1 base at V and 4 bases at J, with 9 bases between. Germline V gives CDR1 KGHSH, CDR2 LQKENI. The CDR3 runs to 14 residues.

V gene TRBV5-1 combines with J gene TRBJ2-5; possibly TRBD1 for D (5 bases). The CDR3 consists of 14 residues. Germline lookup yields CDR1 SGHRS and CDR2 YFSETQ. The V end was cut by 0 bases, the J end by 4 bases, with 10 bases between. This CDR3 is CASSLGAQGETQYF. CDR3 sequence (DNA): TGCGCCAGCAGCTTGGGGGCGCAGGGAGAGACCCAGTACTTC.

A few counts support this clone. This chain joins TRBV9 and TRBJ2-7, with 9 bases identical to TRBD1. V lost 0 bases, J lost 5 bases, and 9 bases stayed unmatched. The CDR3 has 16 amino acids. The germline V gene has CDR1 SGDLS and CDR2 YYNGEE. Here the CDR3 reads CASSVEGTGQRDEQYV. In nucleotides, the CDR3 is TGTGCCAGCAGCGTAGAAGGGACAGGGCAACGGGACGAGCAGTACGTC.

V gene TRBV6-4 combines with J gene TRBJ2-1, with a tentative D call TRBD1 (6 bases). The CDR3 covers 16 residues. Per germline, CDR1 MRHNA and CDR2 SNTAGT. Trimming removed 5 bases from V and 3 bases from J, with 17 bases in between. The CDR3 region has the DNA TGTGCCAGCAGTCCCCAAGCTAGGGGGTACTACAATGAGCAGTTCTTC. Translation: CASSPQARGYYNEQFF.

This chain uses TRBV5-6 with TRBJ2-3; a possible D gene is TRBD1 (5 bases). This CDR3 region has 13 residues. Between the trimmed V and J ends, which lost 2 bases and 6 bases, there was a span of 10 bases. Germline V gene data show CDR1 as SGHDT and CDR2 as YYEEEE. The CDR3 DNA follows: TGTGCCAGCAGCTTCTCACAGGTCGATACGCAGTATTTT. Translation gives CASSFSQVDTQYF.

J is TRBJ1-5 and V is TRBV6-4; no definite D call. This CDR3 is 11 amino acids long. Trimming left V 6 bases short and J 5 bases short, with 5 bases between. Germline loops: CDR1 MRHNA, CDR2 SNTAGT. The CDR3 DNA sequence: TGTGCCAGCAGCAGGTATCAGCCCCAGCATTTT. This translates into CASSRYQPQHF.

The chain carries TRBV6-6 and TRBJ2-7; TRBD2 aligns across 7 bases. CDR1 is MNHNY, CDR2 SVGAGI, per germline (reference sequence). CDR3 length: 13 amino acids. V lost 10 bases and J lost 2; bases outside the gene matches: 8. The CDR3 DNA sequence: TGTGCCACCTCTAATGGGGGGGCCTACGAGCAGTACGTC. Its protein is CATSNGGAYEQYV.

The rearrangement links TRBV19 to TRBJ2-1; 7 bases are shared with TRBD2. The CDR3 is 12 residues long. Germline CDR1 and CDR2: LNHDA and SQIVND (reference sequence). After removal of 4 bases from V and 12 bases from J, the junction contained 6 bases not matched to a gene. The CDR3 spells CASSTWTGGQFF. In DNA form, the CDR3 reads TGTGCCAGTAGTACCTGGACGGGAGGGCAGTTCTTC.

This chain joins TRBV27 and TRBJ1-2; the D is unclear. Deletions cut 0 bases from V and 4 bases from J, with 15 bases between. Per the germline V gene, CDR1 is MNHEY and CDR2 is SMNVEV (reference sequence). The length of the CDR3 is 16 residues. CDR3 DNA: TGTGCCAGCAGTTTATCGAGACCCCAGGAAGGCTATGGCTACACCTTC. This encodes CASSLSRPQEGYGYTF.

This chain connects TRBV7-3 to TRBJ2-3; D gene ambiguous. The V end was cut by 1 base, the J end by 0 bases, with 5 bases between. Germline-derived CDR1 and CDR2 are SGHTA and FQGTGA. The CDR3 runs 14 residues. This chain's CDR3 is CASSLRASTDTQYF. CDR3 coding DNA: TGTGCCAGCAGCTTAAGGGCTAGCACAGATACGCAGTATTTT.

The V and J genes are TRBV4-3 and TRBJ2-6; tentatively, D is TRBD2 (5 bases). Trimming left V 0 bases short and J 7 bases short, with 19 bases between. The germline V gene encodes CDR1 LGHNA and CDR2 YSLEER. The CDR3 is made up of 18 amino acids. The CDR3 DNA reads as TGCGCCAGCAGCCAAGATCCTGCAGGAGGTGGGATAGCCAACGTCCTGACTTTC. Translated: CASSQDPAGGGIANVLTF.

V and J are TRBV19 and TRBJ2-1; D might be TRBD2 (7 bases). V dropped 3 bases and J dropped 9 bases, with 15 bases sitting between them. Germline V gene sequence: CDR1 LNHDA, CDR2 SQIVND (reference sequence). The CDR3 is 14 residues long. The CDR3 sequence is CASSIAPAGAEQFF. CDR3 bases: TGTGCCAGTAGTATCGCCCCGGCGGGGGCTGAGCAGTTCTTC.

This clone came up a few times. V gene TRBV6-6 combines with J gene TRBJ1-1; D ambiguous. There are 14 residues in the CDR3. In germline, CDR1 is MNHNY, CDR2 SVGAGI (reference sequence). Trimming removed 9 bases from V and 3 bases from J, with 17 bases in between. This chain's CDR3 is CASNYGTTYTEAFF. CDR3 coding DNA: TGTGCCAGTAACTACGGTACAACGTACACTGAAGCTTTCTTT.

V is TRBV5-1 and J is TRBJ2-7; TRBD2 matches at 9 bases. The CDR3 is 16 amino acids. J lost 0 bases, V lost 0 bases, and 4 bases had no gene match. In germline, CDR1 is SGHRS, CDR2 YFSETQ. The CDR3 here is CASSLEKTSGSYEQYF. In DNA, the CDR3 is TGCGCCAGCAGCTTGGAAAAGACTAGCGGCTCCTACGAGCAGTACTTC.

This chain links TRBV18 with TRBJ2-2; weak D call: TRBD1 (6 bases). This CDR3 is 15 amino acids long. V lost 2 bases, J lost 1 base, and 8 bases lay in between. The germline V gene encodes CDR1 KGHSH and CDR2 LQKENI. CDR3 sequence reads: CASSPGQQNTGELFF. The CDR3 DNA sequence: TGTGCCAGCTCACCAGGACAGCAGAACACCGGGGAGCTGTTTTTT.

The V call is TRBV18, the J call TRBJ2-6; D not resolved. The germline V gene has CDR1 KGHSH and CDR2 LQKENI. This CDR3 has 13 residues. Trimming left V 3 bases short and J 2 bases short, with 2 bases between. DNA of the CDR3: TGTGCCAGCTCACCTACTGGGGCCAACGTCCTGACTTTC. Encoded protein: CASSPTGANVLTF.

The rearrangement uses TRBV18 and TRBJ2-7; D unclear. This CDR3 region has 15 residues. Deletions cut 6 bases from V and 2 bases from J, with 17 bases between. The V gene's germline CDR1 is KGHSH and CDR2 LQKENI. The CDR3, as DNA: TGTGCCAGCTCCGAACAGCCTAGTGTTACCTACGAGCAGTACTTC. Residues: CASSEQPSVTYEQYF.

This chain uses TRBV21-1 with TRBJ1-5. TRBV21-1 is reported as a pseudogene. CDR3 length: 15 amino acids. This CDR3 is CANKKEGGVNQPQHF. In DNA form, the CDR3 reads TGTGCCAACAAAAAAGAAGGAGGGGTCAATCAGCCCCAGCATTTT.

J is TRBJ2-1 and V is TRBV5-1; 9 bases are shared with TRBD2. The CDR3 extends over 16 amino acids. Germline V gives CDR1 SGHRS, CDR2 YFSETQ. The junction had 7 bases not matched to a gene; V was cut back by 2 bases and J by 4 bases. The CDR3 DNA reads as TGCGCCAGCAGCTTAGCCACTAGCGGGCTTTACAATGAGCAGTTCTTC. The encoded protein is CASSLATSGLYNEQFF.

The chain links TRBV5-1 to TRBJ2-6; D unclear. V was pared by 2 bases and J by 0 bases, with 12 bases between. The germline V gene encodes CDR1 SGHRS and CDR2 YFSETQ. The CDR3 is made up of 17 amino acids. The CDR3: CASSFGRTSSGANVLTF. CDR3 bases: TGCGCCAGCAGCTTCGGCAGGACGAGCTCTGGGGCCAACGTCCTGACTTTC.